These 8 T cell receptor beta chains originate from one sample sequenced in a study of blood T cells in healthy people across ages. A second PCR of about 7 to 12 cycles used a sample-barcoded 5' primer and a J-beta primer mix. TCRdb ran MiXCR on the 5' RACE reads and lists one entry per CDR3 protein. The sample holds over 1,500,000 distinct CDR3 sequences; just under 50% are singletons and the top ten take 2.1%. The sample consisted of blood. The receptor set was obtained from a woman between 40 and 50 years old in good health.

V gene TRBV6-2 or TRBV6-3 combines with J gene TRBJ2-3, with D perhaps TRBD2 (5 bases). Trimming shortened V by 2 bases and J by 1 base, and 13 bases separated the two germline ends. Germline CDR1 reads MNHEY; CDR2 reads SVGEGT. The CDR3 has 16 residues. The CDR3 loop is CASSYPRLARTDTQYF. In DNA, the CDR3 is TGTGCCAGCAGTTACCCCCGTCTAGCCCGCACAGATACGCAGTATTTT.

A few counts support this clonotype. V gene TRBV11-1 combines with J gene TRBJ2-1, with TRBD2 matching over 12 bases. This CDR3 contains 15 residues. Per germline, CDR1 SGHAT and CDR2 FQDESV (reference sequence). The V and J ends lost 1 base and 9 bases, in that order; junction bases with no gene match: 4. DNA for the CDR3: TGTGCCAGCAGCTTAGTCGGACTAGCGGGGTTTGAGCAGTTCTTC. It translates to CASSLVGLAGFEQFF. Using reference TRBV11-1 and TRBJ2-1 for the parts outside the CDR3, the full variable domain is EAEVAQSPRYKITEKSQAVAFWCDPISGHATLYWYRQILGQGPELLVQFQDESVVDDSQLPKDRFSAERLKGVDSTLKIQPAELGDSAMYLCASSLVGLAGFEQFFGPGTRLTVL.

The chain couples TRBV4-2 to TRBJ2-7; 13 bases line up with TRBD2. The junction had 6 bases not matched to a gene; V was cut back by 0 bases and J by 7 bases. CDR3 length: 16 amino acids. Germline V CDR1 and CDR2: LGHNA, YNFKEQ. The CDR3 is CASSQEGLAGSNEQYF. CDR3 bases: TGTGCCAGCAGCCAAGAGGGACTAGCGGGGTCCAATGAGCAGTACTTC.

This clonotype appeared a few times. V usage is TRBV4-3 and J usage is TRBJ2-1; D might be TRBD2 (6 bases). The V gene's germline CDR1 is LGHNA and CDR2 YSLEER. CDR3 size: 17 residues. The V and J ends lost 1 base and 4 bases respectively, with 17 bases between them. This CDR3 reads CASSQAAGGRRYNEQFF. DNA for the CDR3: TGCGCCAGCAGCCAAGCTGCTGGGGGGAGGCGGTACAATGAGCAGTTCTTC.

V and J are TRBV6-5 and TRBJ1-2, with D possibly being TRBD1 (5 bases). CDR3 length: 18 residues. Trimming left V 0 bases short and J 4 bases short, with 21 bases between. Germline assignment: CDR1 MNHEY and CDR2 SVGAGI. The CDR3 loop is CASSYSPMGTAMSYGYTF. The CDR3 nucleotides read TGTGCCAGCAGTTACTCTCCTATGGGGACGGCCATGTCCTATGGCTACACCTTC.

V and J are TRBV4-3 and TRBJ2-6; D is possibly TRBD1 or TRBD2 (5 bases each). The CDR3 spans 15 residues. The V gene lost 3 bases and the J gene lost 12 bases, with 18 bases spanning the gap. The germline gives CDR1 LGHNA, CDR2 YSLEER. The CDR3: CASSHPDSGSSVLTF. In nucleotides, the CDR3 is TGCGCCAGCAGCCACCCCGACAGCGGATCTAGCGTCCTGACTTTC.

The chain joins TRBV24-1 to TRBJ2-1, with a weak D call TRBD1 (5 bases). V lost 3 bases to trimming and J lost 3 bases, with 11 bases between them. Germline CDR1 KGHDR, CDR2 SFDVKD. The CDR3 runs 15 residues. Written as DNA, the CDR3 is TGTGCCACCAGTGATGGGGCCAGGGTCTACAATGAGCAGTTCTTC. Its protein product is CATSDGARVYNEQFF.

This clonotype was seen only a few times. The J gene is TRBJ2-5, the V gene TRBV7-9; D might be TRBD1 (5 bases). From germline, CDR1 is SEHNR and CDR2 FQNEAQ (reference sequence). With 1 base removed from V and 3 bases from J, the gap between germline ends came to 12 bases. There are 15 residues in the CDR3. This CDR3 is CASSLVGALKETQYF. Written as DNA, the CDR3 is TGTGCCAGCAGCTTAGTAGGGGCGCTCAAAGAGACCCAGTACTTC.